This entry lists 27 T cell receptor beta chains sequenced from one sample in a study of CD8 T cells in Susac syndrome. RNA was extracted with the RNeasy kit, and a quantity of about 0.45 to 1 ug was reverse transcribed using random hexamers. TCRdb reprocessed the immunoSEQ multiplex PCR reads via MiXCR and lists one record per CDR3 protein. The sample has 150,000 to 190,000 distinct CDR3 sequences; approximately 95% are singletons. The sample consisted of CD4+ T cells from PBMCs. These receptors all stem from a human donor with Susac syndrome.

The genes are TRBV12-3 or TRBV12-4 and TRBJ2-1; D unresolved. This CDR3 is 12 amino acids long. V dropped 6 bases and J dropped 8 bases, with 11 bases sitting between them. As DNA, the CDR3 is TGTGCCAGCAGACACAATGAGGATGAGCAGTTCTTC. Translating gives CASRHNEDEQFF.

The chain links TRBV29-1 to TRBJ2-1, with D possibly matching TRBD1 (6 bases). V shed 8 bases and J shed 4 bases, with 12 bases lying between them. The germline gives CDR1 SQVTM, CDR2 ANQGSEA. This CDR3 has 12 residues. CDR3 DNA sequence: TGCAGCTTAAGGGACACTTACAATGAGCAGTTCTTC. As protein: CSLRDTYNEQFF.

In this sample, this clonotype turned up once. J is TRBJ1-1 and V is TRBV13; D unclear. The germline CDR1 and CDR2 sequences are PRHDT and FYEKMQ (reference sequence). The CDR3 length is 11 residues. V was pared by 5 bases and J by 5 bases, with 6 bases between. CDR3 DNA: TGTGCCAGCAGCCCCCTAACTGAAGCTTTCTTT. Translated, it gives CASSPLTEAFF.

V is TRBV9 and J is TRBJ1-2; D unresolved. The V gene lost 3 bases and the J gene lost 0 bases, with 6 bases spanning the gap. Per germline, CDR1 SGDLS and CDR2 YYNGEE. The CDR3 runs 13 residues. Written as DNA, the CDR3 is TGTGCCAGCAGCGCGGATCCTAACTATGGCTACACCTTC. This codes for CASSADPNYGYTF.

This clonotype was recorded once. This rearrangement joins TRBV25-1 to TRBJ1-6; D is undetermined. This CDR3 is built from 12 residues. Trimming removed 3 bases from V and 7 bases from J, with 4 bases in between. The germline CDR1 and CDR2 sequences are MGHDK and SYGVNS. The CDR3 region has the DNA TGTGCCAGCAGTGATCCGAATTCACCCCTCCACTTT. Amino acid sequence: CASSDPNSPLHF.

The chain joins TRBV7-9 to TRBJ2-7; 7 nucleotides line up with TRBD1. This CDR3 region has 15 residues. V lost 7 bases, J lost 2 bases, and 11 bases stayed unmatched. CDR1 SEHNR and CDR2 FQNEAQ come from the germline V gene (reference sequence). CDR3 nucleotides: TGTGCCAGCACCTCACTGGCCGACAGGGCCTACGAGCAGTACTTC. It is translated as CASTSLADRAYEQYF.

This chain uses TRBV12-3 or TRBV12-4 with TRBJ1-2, with TRBD1 as a possible D gene (5 bases). CDR3 length: 11 residues. The germline V and J ends were trimmed by 7 bases and 13 bases, with 16 bases remaining between them. The DNA of the CDR3 is TGTGCCAGCACACTGGGGGGGGTGGGCACCTTC. Residues: CASTLGGVGTF.

V gene TRBV7-9 combines with J gene TRBJ2-7; D might be TRBD1 (5 bases). V was clipped by 5 bases and J by 6 bases, with 14 bases between them. The CDR3 runs to 13 residues. Germline V gives CDR1 SEHNR, CDR2 FQNEAQ (reference sequence). The CDR3 here is CASSPDSIFEQYF. In DNA, the CDR3 is TGTGCCAGCAGCCCTGACAGCATCTTCGAGCAGTACTTC.

As DNA, the CDR3 is TGCAGCGTATCGACGCTAAGTGGGGGAAACACCATATATTTT. This sequence encodes CSVSTLSGGNTIYF. The rearrangement uses TRBV29-1 and TRBJ1-3; D gene ambiguous. Trimming removed 6 bases at V and 4 bases at J, with 16 bases between. This CDR3 spans 14 amino acids. From germline, CDR1 is SQVTM and CDR2 ANQGSEA.

The chain couples TRBV7-9 to TRBJ1-1, with a tentative D call TRBD1 (5 bases). The CDR3 extends over 15 amino acids. Trimming took 2 bases from V and 4 from J, leaving 14 bases between them. In germline, CDR1 is SEHNR, CDR2 FQNEAQ (reference sequence). The CDR3 region is CASSLNQAQGTEAFF. CDR3 nucleotides: TGTGCCAGCAGCTTAAACCAGGCGCAGGGCACTGAAGCTTTCTTT. Looking up the rest from reference TRBV7-9 and TRBJ1-1 gives the full variable domain: DTGVSQNPRHKITKRGQNVTFRCDPISEHNRLYWYRQTLGQGPEFLTYFQNEAQLEKSRLLSDRFSAERPKGSFSTLEIQRTEQGDSAMYLCASSLNQAQGTEAFFGQGTRLTVV.

This clonotype showed up just once. V usage is TRBV14 and J usage is TRBJ1-2; D is undetermined. The V and J ends lost 0 bases and 8 bases respectively, with 7 bases between them. Germline assignment: CDR1 SGHDN and CDR2 FVKESK. The CDR3 consists of 12 residues. Here the CDR3 reads CASSQDVRGYTF. CDR3 nucleotides: TGTGCCAGCAGCCAAGATGTGAGGGGCTACACCTTC.

This chain links TRBV4-1 with TRBJ2-1, with a weak D call TRBD1 (6 bases). There are 15 residues in the CDR3. Trimming removed 2 bases from V and 7 bases from J, with 15 bases in between. Per the germline V gene, CDR1 is MGHRA and CDR2 is YSYEKL. DNA for the CDR3: TGCGCCAGCAGCCAAAACTCCATAACAGGGAATGAGCAGTTCTTC. Its protein product is CASSQNSITGNEQFF.

This clonotype has just one count. The V and J genes are TRBV7-2 and TRBJ2-5; no clear D. This CDR3 region has 14 residues. Trimming took off 0 bases at V and 3 bases at J, with 8 bases between the two ends. Germline V gene lookup returns CDR1 SGHTA and CDR2 FQGNSA. CDR3 amino acids: CASSLANAEETQYF. CDR3 bases: TGTGCCAGCAGCTTAGCAAACGCCGAAGAGACCCAGTACTTC.

This clonotype was picked up a small number of times. This chain joins TRBV7-8 and TRBJ2-3; 9 bases are shared with TRBD2. CDR3 length: 14 residues. V was pared by 3 bases and J by 3 bases, with 1 base of the junction left unmatched. CDR1 is SGHVS, CDR2 FQNEAQ, per germline. The CDR3 DNA reads as TGTGCCAGCAGCTTGGGACTAGCTACAGATACGCAGTATTTT. This sequence encodes CASSLGLATDTQYF.

This chain connects TRBV5-6 to TRBJ1-4; D might be TRBD1 (5 bases). This CDR3 has 15 amino acids. Between the trimmed V and J ends, which lost 2 bases and 8 bases, there was a span of 16 bases. Germline V gives CDR1 SGHDT, CDR2 YYEEEE. The CDR3 here is CASSFVSSGREKLFF. In nucleotides, the CDR3 is TGTGCCAGCAGCTTCGTCTCGTCAGGGAGGGAAAAACTGTTTTTT.

V is TRBV20-1 and J is TRBJ2-1; 14 bases fit TRBD2. CDR1 and CDR2 (germline): DFQATT, SNEGSKA (reference sequence). The J segment lost 5 bases and the V segment lost 3 bases, leaving 12 bases of the junction unmatched. There are 18 residues in the CDR3. DNA of the CDR3: TGCAGTGCTAGCGGGACTAGCGGGGGAAGAATTCGGGACAATGAGCAGTTCTTC. Encoded protein: CSASGTSGGRIRDNEQFF.

The chain is built from TRBV20-1 and TRBJ2-3; D gene ambiguous. Germline V gene lookup returns CDR1 DFQATT and CDR2 SNEGSKA (reference sequence). This CDR3 spans 13 amino acids. V was shortened by 2 bases and J by 2 bases, with 8 bases between the two germline ends. This CDR3 is CSARPGHTDTQYF. DNA for the CDR3: TGCAGTGCTAGACCGGGTCACACAGATACGCAGTATTTT.

The gene calls are TRBV4-1 and TRBJ2-5, with TRBD2 as a possible D gene (6 bases). The V end lost 0 bases, the J end lost 7 bases, and 15 bases lay between the germline ends. There are 15 residues in the CDR3. CDR1 and CDR2 (germline): MGHRA, YSYEKL. The CDR3 DNA is TGCGCCAGCAGCCAAGAGCTAGAGGGGACTTTGACCCAGTACTTC. Amino acids: CASSQELEGTLTQYF.

The chain combines TRBV19 with TRBJ1-2; TRBD1 aligns across 7 bases. The germline V gene encodes CDR1 LNHDA and CDR2 SQIVND (reference sequence). The length of the CDR3 is 13 residues. Losses at the gene ends were 3 bases for V and 4 bases for J; bases not matched to a gene: 2. The CDR3 DNA follows: TGTGCCAGTAGTATCGACAGGGTCTATGGCTACACCTTC. It specifies CASSIDRVYGYTF.

V and J are TRBV20-1 and TRBJ2-2; 7 bases agree with TRBD2. The CDR3 runs 15 residues. V shed 3 bases, J shed 8 bases, and the junction held 12 bases outside the gene matches. Germline V gene lookup returns CDR1 DFQATT and CDR2 SNEGSKA (reference sequence). CDR3 nucleotides: TGCAGTGCTAGCGCTGGAGCGGGGAGCCGAGGGGAGCTGTTTTTT. Protein: CSASAGAGSRGELFF.

The V gene is TRBV5-4, the J gene TRBJ1-4; D is unresolved. Trimming cost V 0 bases and J 7 bases, with 10 bases left between them. From germline, CDR1 is SGHNT and CDR2 YYREEE (reference sequence). This CDR3 contains 14 residues. Here the CDR3 reads CASSLVGKGEKLFF. DNA of the CDR3: TGTGCCAGCAGCTTGGTCGGGAAAGGTGAAAAACTGTTTTTT.

CDR3: CASCQGPEQYF. CDR3 nucleotide sequence: TGTGCCAGCTGCCAAGGTCCCGAGCAGTACTTC. The V and J genes are TRBV2 and TRBJ2-7; D unresolved. The CDR3 covers 11 residues. Germline V lookup: CDR1 SNHLY, CDR2 FYNNEI. V was shortened by 8 bases and J by 6 bases, with 11 bases between the two germline ends.

The chain links TRBV3-1 to TRBJ2-3, with no clear D. Germline values: CDR1 LGHDT, CDR2 YNNKEL (reference sequence). V was clipped by 1 base and J by 2 bases, with 4 bases between them. The CDR3 contains 13 residues. CDR3 DNA sequence: TGTGCCAGCAGCCAAGCCCCCACAGATACGCAGTATTTT. It specifies CASSQAPTDTQYF.

The CDR3 DNA reads TGTGCCAGCAGTTTGGGACAGGCCGGAGAGACCCAGTACTTC. Amino acid sequence: CASSLGQAGETQYF. The V call is TRBV6-5, the J call TRBJ2-5; TRBD1 aligns across 8 bases. CDR3 length: 14 residues. Losses at the gene ends were 4 bases for V and 4 bases for J; bases not matched to a gene: 5. The V gene's germline CDR1 is MNHEY and CDR2 SVGAGI.

This sequence joins TRBV7-9 and TRBJ2-7, with a possible D match to TRBD1 (5 bases). The V and J ends lost 1 base and 5 bases respectively, with 12 bases between them. CDR1 and CDR2 (germline): SEHNR, FQNEAQ (reference sequence). This CDR3 has 14 amino acids. In DNA form, the CDR3 reads TGTGCCAGCAGCTTAGTAGGCACAGGCGACGAGCAGTACTTC. This sequence encodes CASSLVGTGDEQYF.

The chain has TRBV6-7 and TRBJ1-4; 8 bases are shared with TRBD1. TRBV6-7 is identified as an open reading frame with a role that is uncertain. There are 12 residues in the CDR3. The trim removed 6 bases at V and 12 bases at J, leaving 6 bases unmatched. CDR3 in amino acids: CASRVTGGELFF. The DNA for the CDR3 is TGTGCCAGCAGAGTCACAGGGGGGGAACTGTTTTTT.

The J gene is TRBJ2-3, the V gene TRBV12-3 or TRBV12-4, with D hard to call. The CDR3 is made up of 12 amino acids. The ends were cut back, 3 bases at V and 6 bases at J, with 7 bases in the middle. The CDR3 DNA reads as TGTGCCAGCAGTTTTATAGGTGATACGCAGTATTTT. Its translation: CASSFIGDTQYF.